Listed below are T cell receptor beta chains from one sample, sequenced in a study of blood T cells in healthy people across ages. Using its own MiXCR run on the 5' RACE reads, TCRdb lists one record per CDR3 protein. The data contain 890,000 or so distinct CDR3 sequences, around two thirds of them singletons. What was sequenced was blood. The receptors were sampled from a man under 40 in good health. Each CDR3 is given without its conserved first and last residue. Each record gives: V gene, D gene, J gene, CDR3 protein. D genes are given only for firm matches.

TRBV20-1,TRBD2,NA,SSTSGGPNSYEQY
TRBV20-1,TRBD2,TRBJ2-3,SARDLAGAHTDTQY
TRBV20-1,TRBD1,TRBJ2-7,SATTGLSYEQY
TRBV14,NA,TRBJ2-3,ASSQDLGHLSTDTQY
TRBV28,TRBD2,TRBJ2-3,ASSLDTSGGLSDTQY
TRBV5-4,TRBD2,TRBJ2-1,ASSLGGGGSYNEQF
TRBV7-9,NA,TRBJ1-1,ASSLVPGRMNTEAF
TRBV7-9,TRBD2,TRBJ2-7,ASSDGLAARDEQY
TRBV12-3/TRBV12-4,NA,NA,ASSYSGRTEQY
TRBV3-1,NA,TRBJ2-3,ASSQGGVDTDTQY
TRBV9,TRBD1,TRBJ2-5,ASSGEKTGGGETQY
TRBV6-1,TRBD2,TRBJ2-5,ASSVTSGGFQETQY
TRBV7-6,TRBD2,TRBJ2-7,ASSSGGGLPYEQY
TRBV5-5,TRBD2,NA,ASSSTSGANEQY
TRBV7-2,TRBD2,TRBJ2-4,AGSLSSGGEFIQY
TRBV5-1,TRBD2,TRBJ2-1,ASSLSSLAGGYNEQF
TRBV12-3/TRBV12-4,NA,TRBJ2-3,ASSFPREDTQY
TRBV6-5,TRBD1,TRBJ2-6,ASSYPRDSYSGANVLT
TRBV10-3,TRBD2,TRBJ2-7,AISEETSGGLSSYEQY
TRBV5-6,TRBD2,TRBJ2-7,ASSLFGGGPSWAY
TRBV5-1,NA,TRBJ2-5,ASSLDWGDQGLQETQY
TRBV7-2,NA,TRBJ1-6,ASSLEQSSYNSPLH
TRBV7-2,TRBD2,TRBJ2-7,ASSYLAVYEQY
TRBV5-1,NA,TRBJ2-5,ASNPGNYNRETQY
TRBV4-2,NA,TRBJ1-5,ASSQEEGMENQPQH
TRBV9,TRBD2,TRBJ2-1,ASSPAGAGRDEQF
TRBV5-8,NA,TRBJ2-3,ASSLGSSSTDTQY
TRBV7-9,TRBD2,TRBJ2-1,ASSRTLAVSYNEQF
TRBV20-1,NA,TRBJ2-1,SARAWAHEQF
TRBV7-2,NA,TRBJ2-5,ASSADSETQY
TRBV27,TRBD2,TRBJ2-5,ASSLLAGGEQY
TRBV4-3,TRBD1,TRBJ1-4,ASSQAQGAVNEKLF
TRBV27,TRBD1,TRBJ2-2,ASSLFTGVTGELF
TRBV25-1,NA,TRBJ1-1,ASSELGLATEAF
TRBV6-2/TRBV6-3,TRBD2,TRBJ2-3,ASGPLAGGPDTQY
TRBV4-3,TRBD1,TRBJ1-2,ASSQEGQANYGYT
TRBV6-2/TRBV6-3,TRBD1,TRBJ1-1,ASSRYRGTEAF
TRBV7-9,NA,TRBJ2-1,ASSLWAGVETQF
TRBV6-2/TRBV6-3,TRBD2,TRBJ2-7,ASSQGLARSYEQY
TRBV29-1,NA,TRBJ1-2,SVEEIYGYT
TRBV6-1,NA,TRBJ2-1,ASRMAGSYNEQF
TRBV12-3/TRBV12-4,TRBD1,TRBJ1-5,ASQPGQGGQPQH
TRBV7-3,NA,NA,ASSPGGTATETQY
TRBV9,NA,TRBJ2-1,ASSEGGLPFNEQF
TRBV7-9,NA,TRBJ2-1,ASSSVADNEQF
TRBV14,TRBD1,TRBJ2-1,ASSQDRQGKGAREQF
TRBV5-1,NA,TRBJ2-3,ASSKAELSDTQY
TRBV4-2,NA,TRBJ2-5,ASSQERSEAGRTQY
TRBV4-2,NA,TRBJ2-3,ASSQGAGPPPRTDTQY
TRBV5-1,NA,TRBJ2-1,TSSQGLGNEQF
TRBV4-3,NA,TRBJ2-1,ASSHSRGITANEQF
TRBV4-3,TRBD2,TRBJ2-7,ASSRTAGTSAFYEQY
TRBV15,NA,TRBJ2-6,ATSEPQAGTGANVLT
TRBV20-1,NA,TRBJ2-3,SARRSVDTQY
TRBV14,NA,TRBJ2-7,ASSQGVPPYEQY